What follows are 9 T cell receptor beta chains derived from one specimen sequenced in a study of cytomegalovirus exposure and HLA in healthy donors. Assay: immunoSEQ multiplex PCR; the TCRdb copy retains only in-frame clones and omits some. The sample has about 130,000 clones, about 95% seen once. The sample consisted of PBMCs. Receptors originate from a young man in good health and CMV-seropositive.

V usage is TRBV11-3 and J usage is TRBJ2-2, with D possibly being TRBD1 (5 bases). Germline CDR1 reads SGHNT; CDR2 reads YENEEA. The CDR3 consists of 12 residues. V lost 5 bases and J 6 bases, leaving 7 bases between the germline ends. CDR3 in amino acids: CASSGASGELFF. The CDR3 DNA reads as TGTGCCAGCAGCGGGGCTTCCGGGGAGCTGTTTTTT.

V and J are TRBV7-6 and TRBJ2-3; D is perhaps TRBD1 (5 bases). There are 15 residues in the CDR3. Germline assignment: CDR1 SGHVS and CDR2 FNYEAQ. The ends were cut back, 5 bases at V and 0 bases at J, with 12 bases in the middle. The CDR3 spells CASSHTGSSTDTQYF. The DNA of the CDR3 is TGTGCCAGCAGCCACACAGGTTCTAGCACAGATACGCAGTATTTT.

This chain uses TRBV28 with TRBJ1-2, with D unclear. Germline values: CDR1 MDHEN, CDR2 SYDVKM. The CDR3 runs to 17 residues. V shed 6 bases and J shed 5 bases, with 25 bases lying between them. The CDR3: CASSTPAPGGGRYGYTF. The CDR3 DNA is TGTGCCAGCAGCACCCCTGCACCCGGAGGCGGTCGATATGGCTACACCTTC.

V usage is TRBV7-8 and J usage is TRBJ2-1; 8 positions match TRBD2. The ends lost 1 base at V and 2 bases at J; junction bases unmatched: 4. This CDR3 has 16 residues. Germline-derived CDR1 and CDR2 are SGHVS and FQNEAQ. The CDR3, as DNA: TGTGCCAGCAGCTTAGTGAGCGGGAGCCCCTACAATGAGCAGTTCTTC. Protein product: CASSLVSGSPYNEQFF.

J is TRBJ2-7 and V is TRBV6-1; D assignment may be TRBD1 or TRBD2 (6 bases each). The CDR3 runs to 13 residues. The germline gives CDR1 MNHNS, CDR2 SASEGT. V was cut by 10 bases and J by 4 bases, with 17 bases left in between. The CDR3 bases are TGTGCCACCAGGAGGGGGAATCGGTACGAGCAGTACTTC. Its protein product is CATRRGNRYEQYF.

The chain couples TRBV18 to TRBJ2-1; 8 bases line up with TRBD2. After removal of 3 bases from V and 4 bases from J, the junction contained 8 bases not matched to a gene. The germline V gene has CDR1 KGHSH and CDR2 LQKENI. The CDR3 length is 16 residues. The CDR3 sequence: CASSPPSGGRYNEQFF. The CDR3, as DNA: TGTGCCAGCTCACCCCCATCGGGAGGGAGATACAATGAGCAGTTCTTC.

This clone was detected once. This chain links TRBV5-8 with TRBJ2-1; the match to TRBD1 covers 9 bases. Germline CDR1 reads SGHTS; CDR2 reads YDEGEE. V trimming: 0 bases; J trimming: 8 bases; junction bases outside the gene matches: 15. The CDR3 consists of 18 residues. CDR3 sequence reads: CASSLDRMGTGISDEQFF. The DNA for the CDR3 is TGTGCCAGCAGCTTGGATAGGATGGGGACAGGGATCTCCGATGAGCAGTTCTTC.

Points on this clone: Other DNA sequences from this sample encode an identical CDR3 as well. The chain employs TRBV15 and TRBJ1-3; D is unclear. The CDR3 runs to 14 residues. The ends were cut back, 1 base at V and 4 bases at J, with 8 bases in the middle. CDR1 and CDR2 (germline): LNHNV, YYDKDF (reference sequence). Written as DNA, the CDR3 is TGTGCCACCAGCAGAGGTCCGCGAGGAAACACCATATATTTT. It yields the protein CATSRGPRGNTIYF.

The rearrangement joins TRBV28 to TRBJ2-1; D perhaps matches TRBD1 (6 bases). Germline V lookup: CDR1 MDHEN, CDR2 SYDVKM. CDR3 length equals 18 residues. Trimming removed 5 bases from V and 1 base from J, with 21 bases in between. The chain's CDR3 is CASSGSRQAAKSYNEQFF. In DNA form, the CDR3 reads TGTGCCAGCAGTGGATCTCGACAGGCGGCAAAGTCCTACAATGAGCAGTTCTTC.